One T cell receptor (beta chain) is described in this entry. This entry comes from a study of blood T cell repertoires in COVID-19. Study summary: Samples came from the United States, Italy and Spain, spanning acute and convalescent COVID-19. PBMCs, B-cell-depleted T cells, or T cells provided the cDNA or gDNA that made up the material.

Authors' data handling: Estimation of nucleated cell counts was performed using reference gene primer amplification. Generated by immunoSEQ multiplex PCR, the TCRdb table keeps only in-frame clones and is missing some. From that table come the V and J calls and clone size; the DNA was used to work out D and trimming. The table records over 600,000 clones, approximately 90% of them present only once. The source material was peripheral blood. This clonotype originated in a woman between 18 and 30 years old with acute or convalescent COVID-19.

The CDR3 region has the DNA TGTGCCAGCCGGAACAAACTGCGGACAGGCGATTTTTATAATTCACCCCTCCACTTT. Protein product: CASRNKLRTGDFYNSPLHF. The genes are TRBV19 and TRBJ1-6, with TRBD1 matching over 7 bases. Germline loops: CDR1 LNHDA, CDR2 SQIVND (reference sequence). J gave up 4 bases and V 9 bases, and 21 bases lay outside the gene matches. The CDR3 sequence is 19 residues long.